The 28 T cell receptor beta chains below come from one sample, sequenced in a study of blood T cell repertoires in COVID-19. Profiled with immunoSEQ multiplex PCR; TCRdb holds only in-frame clones, not every one. The sample holds around 290,000 clones; roughly nine tenths are singletons and the top ten take 2.2%. Sequencing was performed on peripheral blood. Receptors were obtained from a woman in her 30s with COVID-19, enrolled during active disease.

The chain joins TRBV7-9 to TRBJ1-2; D unresolved. The germline gives CDR1 SEHNR, CDR2 FQNEAQ (reference sequence). There are 14 residues in the CDR3. Between the trimmed V and J ends, which lost 4 bases and 6 bases, there was a span of 15 bases. The CDR3 reads CASSSLDWVDGYTF. The DNA for the CDR3 is TGTGCCAGCAGCTCACTAGACTGGGTCGATGGCTACACCTTC.

The V gene is TRBV6-4, the J gene TRBJ2-2; TRBD2 agrees at 14 bases. Per the germline V gene, CDR1 is MRHNA and CDR2 is SNTAGT. The length of the CDR3 is 16 residues. The V gene end was trimmed by 6 bases and the J gene end by 8 bases; junction bases not matched to a gene: 8. The CDR3 is CASRKTGTSGRGELFF. The CDR3 region has the DNA TGTGCCAGCAGAAAAACCGGGACTAGCGGGAGAGGGGAGCTGTTTTTT.

The sample holds one count of this clone. CDR3 DNA: TGTGCCAGCAGTTTAGCAGGGGGCGTGCAGCCCCAGCATTTT. This codes for CASSLAGGVQPQHF. V and J are TRBV28 and TRBJ1-5; 8 bases agree with TRBD1. There are 14 residues in the CDR3. Germline CDR1 and CDR2: MDHEN and SYDVKM. V was pared by 2 bases and J by 7 bases, with 4 bases of the junction left unmatched.

The chain is built from TRBV7-8 and TRBJ1-1; TRBD1 matches 8 bases. The J segment lost 5 bases and the V segment lost 1 base, leaving 6 bases of the junction unmatched. The CDR3 runs 15 residues. The germline gives CDR1 SGHVS, CDR2 FQNEAQ. CDR3 DNA: TGTGCCAGCAGCTTAGAGAGGACAGGGAAGACTGAAGCTTTCTTT. This gives the protein CASSLERTGKTEAFF.

This chain links TRBV11-2 with TRBJ2-3, with 10 bases lining up with TRBD2. CDR3 length: 17 amino acids. Germline CDR1 is SGHAT and CDR2 is FQNNGV. Trimming took 5 bases from V and 4 from J; bases not matched to a gene: 12. CDR3 sequence (DNA): TGTGCCAGCAGCCCGCGGGCTAGCGGGAGAAGGTCAGATACGCAGTATTTT. Protein: CASSPRASGRRSDTQYF.

This chain links TRBV7-3 with TRBJ2-3, with TRBD2 matching over 11 bases. Trimming took 1 base from V and 4 from J; bases not matched to a gene: 1. The CDR3 loop spans 15 amino acids. Germline CDR1 and CDR2: SGHTA and FQGTGA. CDR3 protein: CASSLIAGGPDTQYF. The CDR3 bases are TGTGCCAGCAGCTTAATAGCGGGAGGGCCAGATACGCAGTATTTT.

This clone has only one observation. The J gene is TRBJ2-1, the V gene TRBV9, with 7 positions matching TRBD1. Looked up from germline, CDR1 is SGDLS and CDR2 is YYNGEE. The CDR3 totals 15 residues. V lost 0 bases to trimming and J lost 3 bases; unmatched junction nucleotides: 3. The CDR3 spells CASSVEGANYNEQFF. As DNA, the CDR3 is TGTGCCAGCAGCGTAGAGGGGGCCAACTACAATGAGCAGTTCTTC.

The chain couples TRBV5-6 to TRBJ2-7; D not certain. This CDR3 region has 13 residues. V was pared by 0 bases and J by 3 bases, with 7 bases between. Germline-derived CDR1 and CDR2 are SGHDT and YYEEEE. In DNA form, the CDR3 reads TGTGCCAGCAGCTTGGCCCCTTACTACGAGCAGTACTTC. Encoded protein: CASSLAPYYEQYF. Filled out from reference TRBV5-6 and TRBJ2-7, the complete variable domain reads DAGVTQSPTHLIKTRGQQVTLRCSPKSGHDTVSWYQQALGQGPQFIFQYYEEEERQRGNFPDRFSGHQFPNYSSELNVNALLLGDSALYLCASSLAPYYEQYFGPGTRLTVT.

The rearrangement links TRBV18 to TRBJ2-1; TRBD1 matches 8 bases. This CDR3 is built from 16 residues. The V and J ends lost 3 bases and 4 bases, in that order; junction bases with no gene match: 8. Germline CDR1 KGHSH, CDR2 LQKENI. Here the CDR3 reads CASSPEGQGRYNEQFF. The CDR3 nucleotides read TGTGCCAGCTCACCTGAAGGACAGGGAAGATACAATGAGCAGTTCTTC. Full variable domain (outside the CDR3, taken from reference TRBV18 and TRBJ2-1): NAGVMQNPRHLVRRRGQEARLRCSPMKGHSHVYWYRQLPEEGLKFMVYLQKENIIDESGMPKERFSAEFPKEGPSILRIQQVVRGDSAAYFCASSPEGQGRYNEQFFGPGTRLTVL.

V usage is TRBV25-1 and J usage is TRBJ2-1; D is undetermined. Germline V gene data show CDR1 as MGHDK and CDR2 as SYGVNS. V lost 4 bases and J lost 6, with 7 bases in between. This CDR3 has 12 residues. CDR3 DNA: TGTGCCAGCAGTGTAACTACCAATGAGCAGTTCTTC. Translated, it gives CASSVTTNEQFF.

Only one count was recorded for this clone. The chain combines TRBV6-1 with TRBJ1-1; 7 bases align to TRBD1. Trimming at V came to 2 bases and at J to 4 bases, leaving 7 bases not matched to a gene. The length of the CDR3 is 15 residues. Looked up from germline, CDR1 is MNHNS and CDR2 is SASEGT. As DNA, the CDR3 is TGTGCCAGCAGTGAACCCCGGGACAGTCGCACTGAAGCTTTCTTT. Translated, it gives CASSEPRDSRTEAFF.

This rearrangement joins TRBV7-9 to TRBJ2-5; 7 bases match TRBD1. Germline V gene data show CDR1 as SEHNR and CDR2 as FQNEAQ (reference sequence). The length of the CDR3 is 16 residues. J lost 2 bases, V lost 8 bases, and 14 bases had no gene match. DNA for the CDR3: TGTGCCAGCCCACCTTCGGACAACAGGGGACAAGAGACCCAGTACTTC. Its protein product is CASPPSDNRGQETQYF.

The V call is TRBV25-1, the J call TRBJ2-2; TRBD2 matches at 8 bases. The germline V gene has CDR1 MGHDK and CDR2 SYGVNS. This CDR3 has 15 residues. V lost 4 bases, J lost 5 bases, and 6 bases stayed unmatched. CDR3 region: CASSGSGSYTGELFF. CDR3 coding DNA: TGTGCCAGCAGTGGGAGCGGGAGCTATACCGGGGAGCTGTTTTTT.

This rearrangement joins TRBV6-5 to TRBJ1-5; D gene uncertain. This CDR3 has 13 residues. Trimming took off 2 bases at V and 5 bases at J, with 7 bases between the two ends. Germline V lookup: CDR1 MNHEY, CDR2 SVGAGI. The CDR3 nucleotides read TGTGCCAGCAGTTACGAGAGGGATCAGCCCCAGCATTTT. Its translation is CASSYERDQPQHF.

This clone was picked up one time. J is TRBJ2-7 and V is TRBV11-2, with TRBD2 matching 8 bases. Germline CDR1 and CDR2: SGHAT and FQNNGV. The V segment lost 1 base and the J segment 3 bases; nucleotides outside the gene matches: 5. This CDR3 has 15 amino acids. The CDR3 DNA is TGTGCCAGCAGCTTAGGAACTAGCGGATACTACGAGCAGTACTTC. It codes for CASSLGTSGYYEQYF.

The V gene is TRBV7-6, the J gene TRBJ2-7; 9 nucleotides agree with TRBD2. V was pared by 1 base and J by 5 bases, with 6 bases of the junction left unmatched. This CDR3 has 15 residues. CDR1 and CDR2 from the germline V gene are SGHVS and FNYEAQ. The CDR3 DNA reads TGTGCCAGCAGCTTAGAAGGCGGGAGGGGCCACGAGCAGTACTTC. Protein: CASSLEGGRGHEQYF.

This chain joins TRBV5-1 and TRBJ2-2; maybe TRBD1 (5 bases). This CDR3 is 18 amino acids long. The germline V gene encodes CDR1 SGHRS and CDR2 YFSETQ. Trimming left V 4 bases short and J 4 bases short, with 23 bases between. The CDR3 coding sequence is TGCGCCAGCAGCCACCCAAGAAGGGGCTTCCCGGGCACCGGGGAGCTGTTTTTT. Its protein product is CASSHPRRGFPGTGELFF.

J is TRBJ2-1 and V is TRBV19; D gene ambiguous. Germline V lookup: CDR1 LNHDA, CDR2 SQIVND (reference sequence). The CDR3 is 15 residues long. Trimming left V 1 base short and J 0 bases short, with 7 bases between. The CDR3 DNA is TGTGCCAGTAGTATAGCGACAAGCTCCTACAATGAGCAGTTCTTC. Translating it yields CASSIATSSYNEQFF.

The J gene is TRBJ2-3, the V gene TRBV7-3, with 7 bases matching TRBD2. This CDR3 has 15 residues. CDR1 is SGHTA, CDR2 FQGTGA, per germline. Trimming took 5 bases from V and 6 from J; bases not matched to a gene: 11. CDR3 loop: CASSLLGGSFDTQYF. The CDR3 coding sequence is TGTGCCAGCAGCCTACTGGGGGGGTCGTTTGATACGCAGTATTTT.

This chain uses TRBV15 with TRBJ1-1; D is uncertain. The CDR3 spans 14 residues. Germline CDR1 and CDR2: LNHNV and YYDKDF (reference sequence). Deletions cut 5 bases from V and 2 bases from J, with 12 bases between. The CDR3 nucleotides read TGTGCCACCAGCGGGCAGGACTTAAACACTGAAGCTTTCTTT. Translation gives CATSGQDLNTEAFF.

The table lists this clone with a few counts. This sequence joins TRBV28 and TRBJ1-1, with D hard to call. This CDR3 is 14 amino acids long. V was pared by 2 bases and J by 1 base, with 8 bases between. In germline, CDR1 is MDHEN, CDR2 SYDVKM. As DNA, the CDR3 is TGTGCCAGCAGTTTAACTCCCCCGAACACTGAAGCTTTCTTT. Translating gives CASSLTPPNTEAFF.

This clone was observed a single time. The chain couples TRBV6-5 to TRBJ2-7; TRBD1 matches at 7 bases. V trimming: 6 bases; J trimming: 1 base; junction bases outside the gene matches: 6. Germline CDR1 and CDR2: MNHEY and SVGAGI. CDR3 length: 14 amino acids. CDR3 amino acids: CASSYDRESYEQYF. DNA for the CDR3: TGTGCCAGCAGCTACGACAGGGAGTCCTACGAGCAGTACTTC.

This rearrangement joins TRBV9 to TRBJ2-5, with TRBD1 identical over 9 bases. After removal of 3 bases from V and 5 bases from J, the junction contained 11 bases not matched to a gene. CDR3 length: 16 residues. CDR1 and CDR2 from the germline V gene are SGDLS and YYNGEE. The CDR3 DNA sequence: TGTGCCAGCAGCGCAGCCCCCGGGACAGGGCTCGAGACCCAGTACTTC. This encodes CASSAAPGTGLETQYF.

The rearrangement joins TRBV5-6 to TRBJ2-2, with 12 positions matching TRBD2. The CDR3 totals 17 residues. V lost 4 bases to trimming and J lost 4 bases; unmatched junction nucleotides: 8. Germline V lookup: CDR1 SGHDT, CDR2 YYEEEE. The CDR3 DNA sequence: TGTGCCAGCAGCATCCGGACTAGCGGGATGGCCACCGGGGAGCTGTTTTTT. Translating gives CASSIRTSGMATGELFF.

The V call is TRBV5-1, the J call TRBJ1-1, with TRBD1 identical over 11 bases. The trim removed 3 bases at V and 6 bases at J, leaving 7 bases unmatched. Germline-derived CDR1 and CDR2 are SGHRS and YFSETQ. The CDR3 extends over 15 amino acids. As DNA, the CDR3 is TGCGCCAGCAGCTCCCCGGGACAGGGGGGGCCTGAAGCTTTCTTT. This encodes CASSSPGQGGPEAFF.

This clone has a single count. The V and J genes are TRBV5-8 and TRBJ2-3, with TRBD1 matching 9 bases. The germline V gene encodes CDR1 SGHTS and CDR2 YDEGEE. The V and J ends lost 4 bases and 4 bases, in that order; junction bases with no gene match: 4. CDR3 length: 14 residues. The CDR3 DNA reads as TGTGCCAGCAGCCTGGGACAGGGTGCAGATACGCAGTATTTT. Translated, it gives CASSLGQGADTQYF.

The J gene is TRBJ2-7, the V gene TRBV2; the D gene is possibly TRBD2 (6 bases). Germline values: CDR1 SNHLY, CDR2 FYNNEI. V was trimmed by 5 bases and J by 0 bases, leaving 11 bases between them. The CDR3 extends over 14 amino acids. This CDR3 is CASSRDSSSYEQYF. The CDR3 region has the DNA TGTGCCAGCAGTAGGGACTCAAGCTCCTACGAGCAGTACTTC.

The chain couples TRBV5-1 to TRBJ2-5; D uncertain. The V and J ends lost 2 bases and 5 bases respectively, with 10 bases between them. This CDR3 spans 13 amino acids. Looked up from germline, CDR1 is SGHRS and CDR2 is YFSETQ. The CDR3 region is CASSFGQLETQYF. In DNA form, the CDR3 reads TGCGCCAGCAGCTTTGGGCAGTTGGAGACCCAGTACTTC.